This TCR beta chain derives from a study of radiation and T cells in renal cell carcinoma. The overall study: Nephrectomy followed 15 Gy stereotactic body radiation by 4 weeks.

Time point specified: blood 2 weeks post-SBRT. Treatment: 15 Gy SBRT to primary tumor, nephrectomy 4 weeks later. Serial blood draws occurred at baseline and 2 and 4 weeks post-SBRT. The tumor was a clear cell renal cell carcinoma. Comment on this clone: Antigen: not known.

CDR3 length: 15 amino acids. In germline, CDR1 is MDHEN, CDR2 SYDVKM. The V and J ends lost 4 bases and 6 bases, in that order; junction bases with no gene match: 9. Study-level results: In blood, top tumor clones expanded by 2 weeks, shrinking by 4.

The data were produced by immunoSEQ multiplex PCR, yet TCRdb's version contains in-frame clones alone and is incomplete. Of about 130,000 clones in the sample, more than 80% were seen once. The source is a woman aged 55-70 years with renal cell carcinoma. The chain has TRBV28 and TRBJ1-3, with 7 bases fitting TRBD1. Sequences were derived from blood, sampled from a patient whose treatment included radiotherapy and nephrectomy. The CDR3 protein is CASSSGQVVANTIYF. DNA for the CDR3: TGTGCCAGCAGTTCTGGACAGGTAGTGGCAAACACCATATATTTT.